These 19 T cell receptor beta chains were sequenced from one sample in a study of CD8 T cells in ankylosing spondylitis. TCRdb reanalysed the 5' RACE reads using MiXCR and keeps one entry per CDR3 protein. The sample lists some 300,000 distinct CDR3 sequences, roughly 20% occurring once. The source material was blood, either unsorted or a sorted T cell fraction (not recorded which). These receptors all stem from a female donor with ankylosing spondylitis or in good health (not recorded which).

This chain links TRBV24-1 with TRBJ1-2, with a weak D call TRBD1 (5 bases). The CDR3 has 14 amino acids. CDR1 and CDR2 (germline): KGHDR, SFDVKD. The V gene lost 3 bases and the J gene lost 0 bases, with 7 bases spanning the gap. The CDR3 sequence: CATSDRGSNYGYTF. In nucleotides, the CDR3 is TGTGCCACCAGTGATCGGGGGTCTAACTATGGCTACACCTTC.

This clonotype was detected many times. The CDR3 DNA reads TGTGCCAGCAGCCAGCACAGGGCTCCTAATCAGCCCCAGCATTTT. It translates to CASSQHRAPNQPQHF. The V and J genes are TRBV6-1 and TRBJ1-5, with D perhaps TRBD1 (6 bases). Trimming cost V 6 bases and J 4 bases, with 16 bases left between them. Germline CDR1 reads MNHNS; CDR2 reads SASEGT. This CDR3 is 15 amino acids long.

This clonotype was counted only a few times. The chain joins TRBV2 to TRBJ1-2, with 9 bases identical to TRBD1. V lost 8 bases, J lost 4 bases, and 2 bases stayed unmatched. The germline V gene encodes CDR1 SNHLY and CDR2 FYNNEI. The CDR3 totals 12 residues. This CDR3 is CASATGGYGYTF. The CDR3 DNA sequence: TGTGCCAGCGCGACAGGGGGCTATGGCTACACCTTC.

This clonotype was seen only a few times. This chain connects TRBV5-1 to TRBJ2-5; 10 nucleotides match TRBD2. From germline, CDR1 is SGHRS and CDR2 YFSETQ. The CDR3 extends over 14 amino acids. V lost 0 bases and J lost 7; bases outside the gene matches: 3. The CDR3 loop is CASSLEASGGTQYF. The DNA for the CDR3 is TGCGCCAGCAGCTTGGAGGCTAGCGGGGGGACCCAGTACTTC.

This clonotype was found many times. The chain employs TRBV20-1 and TRBJ2-7; TRBD2 matches 9 bases. The junction had 7 bases not matched to a gene; V was cut back by 5 bases and J by 2 bases. The CDR3 consists of 14 residues. Per the germline V gene, CDR1 is DFQATT and CDR2 is SNEGSKA (reference sequence). CDR3 sequence reads: CSASPGLATYEQYF. CDR3 bases: TGCAGTGCTTCGCCGGGACTAGCAACCTACGAGCAGTACTTC.

This chain's CDR3 is CSARVDTEPKTYNEQFF. Written as DNA, the CDR3 is TGCAGTGCTAGAGTGGACACTGAACCGAAGACCTACAATGAGCAGTTCTTC. V is TRBV20-1 and J is TRBJ2-1; D perhaps matches TRBD1 (5 bases). The CDR3 runs 17 residues. Between the trimmed V and J ends, which lost 1 base and 2 bases, there was a span of 18 bases. Germline V gene lookup returns CDR1 DFQATT and CDR2 SNEGSKA (reference sequence).

This chain connects TRBV5-6 to TRBJ2-3, with 9 bases fitting TRBD2. The V gene end was trimmed by 3 bases and the J gene end by 1 base; junction bases not matched to a gene: 6. Germline V gives CDR1 SGHDT, CDR2 YYEEEE. This CDR3 has 16 residues. In nucleotides, the CDR3 is TGTGCCAGCAGCTCAATGCGGGAGGGCGGCACAGATACGCAGTATTTT. It is translated as CASSSMREGGTDTQYF. The variable domain in full, completed from reference TRBV5-6 and TRBJ2-3, reads DAGVTQSPTHLIKTRGQQVTLRCSPKSGHDTVSWYQQALGQGPQFIFQYYEEEERQRGNFPDRFSGHQFPNYSSELNVNALLLGDSALYLCASSSMREGGTDTQYFGPGTRLTVL.

This chain uses TRBV11-2 with TRBJ2-5, with TRBD2 matching 7 bases. With V trimmed by 0 bases and J by 2 bases, 9 bases remained unmatched. The CDR3 runs 17 residues. Germline V lookup: CDR1 SGHAT, CDR2 FQNNGV. Here the CDR3 reads CASSLEVSGRGQETQYF. CDR3 sequence (DNA): TGTGCCAGCAGCTTAGAGGTTAGCGGGCGCGGGCAAGAGACCCAGTACTTC. The variable domain in full, completed from reference TRBV11-2 and TRBJ2-5, reads EAGVAQSPRYKIIEKRQSVAFWCNPISGHATLYWYQQILGQGPKLLIQFQNNGVVDDSQLPKDRFSAERLKGVDSTLKIQPAKLEDSAVYLCASSLEVSGRGQETQYFGPGTRLLVL.

This clonotype was detected ten times or more. V gene TRBV10-3 combines with J gene TRBJ1-5; 7 positions match TRBD1. Trimming at V came to 6 bases and at J to 3 bases, leaving 8 bases not matched to a gene. This CDR3 has 15 amino acids. The germline gives CDR1 ENHRY, CDR2 SYGVKD. The CDR3 DNA sequence: TGTGCCATCAGCCGGGGAGGACAGGACAATCAGCCCCAGCATTTT. Its translation: CAISRGGQDNQPQHF.

The genes are TRBV20-1 and TRBJ1-5, with D unresolved. CDR3 length: 14 amino acids. Germline assignment: CDR1 DFQATT and CDR2 SNEGSKA (reference sequence). Trimming stripped 3 bases from V and 4 bases from J, with 13 bases between. This CDR3 is CSARGSRRNQPQHF. CDR3 sequence (DNA): TGCAGTGCTAGGGGCTCTAGGAGGAATCAGCCCCAGCATTTT.

A few counts support this clonotype. This chain connects TRBV9 to TRBJ1-4; TRBD1 matches at 7 bases. The V gene end was trimmed by 3 bases and the J gene end by 3 bases; junction bases not matched to a gene: 5. CDR3 size: 15 residues. Germline CDR1 SGDLS, CDR2 YYNGEE. CDR3 loop: CASSERTGSNEKLFF. The DNA for the CDR3 is TGTGCCAGCAGCGAAAGGACAGGATCTAATGAAAAACTGTTTTTT. The whole variable domain, filled in from reference TRBV9 and TRBJ1-4, reads DSGVTQTPKHLITATGQRVTLRCSPRSGDLSVYWYQQSLDQGLQFLIQYYNGEERAKGNILERFSAQQFPDLHSELNLSSLELGDSALYFCASSERTGSNEKLFFGSGTQLSVL.

V is TRBV12-5 and J is TRBJ2-2; 10 nucleotides line up with TRBD2. The CDR3 runs to 16 residues. V was pared by 1 base and J by 7 bases, with 6 bases of the junction left unmatched. Germline values: CDR1 LGHNT, CDR2 FRNRAP. CDR3 residues: CASGLGASGSGGELFF. CDR3 DNA sequence: TGTGCTAGTGGTTTGGGGGCTAGCGGGAGTGGCGGGGAGCTGTTTTTT.

This clonotype has at least ten counts. The rearrangement joins TRBV20-1 to TRBJ2-2, with D perhaps matching TRBD1 or TRBD2 (6 bases each). V lost 6 bases and J 5 bases, leaving 13 bases between the germline ends. The CDR3 is made up of 13 amino acids. Germline CDR1 is DFQATT and CDR2 is SNEGSKA (reference sequence). The CDR3 sequence is CSAAGGGTGELFF. The CDR3 region has the DNA TGCAGTGCCGCCGGAGGGGGAACCGGGGAGCTGTTTTTT.

The sample holds a few counts of this clonotype. The gene calls are TRBV18 and TRBJ2-3; D may be TRBD2 (6 bases). The V gene lost 4 bases and the J gene lost 1 base, with 15 bases spanning the gap. The length of the CDR3 is 16 residues. Germline CDR1 is KGHSH and CDR2 is LQKENI. This chain's CDR3 is CASSLTSAGGTDTQYF. Written as DNA, the CDR3 is TGTGCCAGCTCACTTACCTCAGCGGGTGGCACAGATACGCAGTATTTT.

The table lists this clonotype with a few counts. J is TRBJ2-3 and V is TRBV20-1; no reliable D call. CDR3 length equals 11 residues. The ends were cut back, 5 bases at V and 2 bases at J, with 5 bases in the middle. Germline CDR1 reads DFQATT; CDR2 reads SNEGSKA (reference sequence). CDR3 in DNA: TGCAGTGCTTGGATCACAGATACGCAGTATTTT. Amino acids: CSAWITDTQYF.

This clonotype has only a few counts. The genes are TRBV4-2 and TRBJ2-1, with TRBD2 matching 8 bases. CDR1 LGHNA and CDR2 YNFKEQ come from the germline V gene. The CDR3 covers 15 residues. Trimming removed 4 bases from V and 2 bases from J; junction bases left unmatched: 4. For the CDR3, the DNA is TGTGCCAGCAGCCTGGGACTAGGGCCCTACAATGAGCAGTTCTTC. Residues: CASSLGLGPYNEQFF.

This clonotype was picked up a small number of times. The chain recombines TRBV29-1 with TRBJ2-5, with TRBD1 identical over 10 bases. The germline V gene encodes CDR1 SQVTM and CDR2 ANQGSEA. This CDR3 spans 12 amino acids. Trimming at V came to 4 bases and at J to 6 bases, leaving 2 bases not matched to a gene. CDR3 bases: TGCAGCGTTGGGACAGGGGGAAAGACCCAGTACTTC. Translated: CSVGTGGKTQYF.

This clonotype occurred many times. The V gene is TRBV28, the J gene TRBJ1-5; perhaps TRBD1 as D (5 bases). Germline CDR1 MDHEN, CDR2 SYDVKM. This CDR3 has 17 residues. Trimming stripped 6 bases from V and 3 bases from J, with 21 bases between. The CDR3 DNA is TGTGCCAGCAGCCCACCTCAGGGCTGGGGGTCCAATCAGCCCCAGCATTTT. This encodes CASSPPQGWGSNQPQHF.

The CDR3 DNA sequence: TGTGCCAGCAGCCTGGGTCCGGACAGGGGAGAGACCCAGTACTTC. This gives the protein CASSLGPDRGETQYF. The chain carries TRBV5-5 and TRBJ2-5; 9 nucleotides match TRBD1. After removal of 4 bases from V and 4 bases from J, the junction contained 8 bases not matched to a gene. Germline assignment: CDR1 SGHKS and CDR2 YYEKEE (reference sequence). This CDR3 contains 15 residues.